The 23 T cell receptor beta chains in this list originate from one sample, sequenced in a study of OX40 agonist ivuxolimab in advanced cancers. The protocol was immunoSEQ multiplex PCR, while the TCRdb copy is restricted to in-frame clones and leaves out a portion. The sample contains approximately 90,000 clones, 91% of which appear only once. This specimen was CD4+ or CD8+ T cells sorted from blood, taken in a trial of the OX40 agonist ivuxolimab. These receptors originate from an adult with an advanced solid tumor such as melanoma, head and neck, liver or kidney cancer.

This rearrangement joins TRBV27 to TRBJ2-5; D call uncertain. V lost 9 bases, J lost 4 bases, and 6 bases lay in between. The CDR3 spans 10 residues. Germline CDR1 and CDR2: MNHEY and SMNVEV (reference sequence). CDR3 in amino acids: CARPLETQYF. For the CDR3, the DNA is TGTGCCAGACCCTTAGAGACCCAGTACTTC.

The chain employs TRBV5-8 and TRBJ2-7, with D perhaps TRBD1 (6 bases). The CDR3 loop spans 13 amino acids. V lost 1 base, J lost 4 bases, and 9 bases lay in between. Germline assignment: CDR1 SGHTS and CDR2 YDEGEE. The CDR3 loop reads CASSLRTAYEQYF. CDR3 nucleotide sequence: TGTGCCAGCAGCTTGAGGACAGCGTACGAGCAGTACTTC. Variable domain in full (rest from reference TRBV5-8 and TRBJ2-7): EAGVTQSPTHLIKTRGQQATLRCSPISGHTSVYWYQQALGLGLQFLLWYDEGEERNRGNFPPRFSGRQFPNYSSELNVNALELEDSALYLCASSLRTAYEQYFGPGTRLTVT.

In regard to this clone: The sample contains more than one DNA sequence encoding this CDR3. V and J are TRBV14 and TRBJ2-3, with a tentative D call TRBD1 (6 bases). This CDR3 has 16 amino acids. Germline CDR1 and CDR2: SGHDN and FVKESK. The V and J ends lost 4 bases and 6 bases respectively, with 20 bases between them. Here the CDR3 DNA reads TGTGCCAGCAGCCCACTTACAGGCCCGAGGGGGGATACGCAGTATTTT. This encodes CASSPLTGPRGDTQYF. The entire variable domain, with the rest obtained from reference TRBV14 and TRBJ2-3, is as follows: EAGVTQFPSHSVIEKGQTVTLRCDPISGHDNLYWYRRVMGKEIKFLLHFVKESKQDESGMPNNRFLAERTGGTYSTLKVQPAELEDSGVYFCASSPLTGPRGDTQYFGPGTRLTVL.

V is TRBV4-1 and J is TRBJ2-1; D is possibly TRBD2 (7 bases). CDR3 size: 17 residues. Trimming left V 1 base short and J 1 base short, with 14 bases between. Looked up from germline, CDR1 is MGHRA and CDR2 is YSYEKL. This CDR3 reads CASSQVRGQGSYNEQFF. CDR3 nucleotide sequence: TGCGCCAGCAGCCAAGTGCGGGGGCAAGGGTCCTACAATGAGCAGTTCTTC.

This clone showed up just once. The chain uses TRBV10-3 and TRBJ2-7; tentatively, D is TRBD1 or TRBD2 (6 bases each). The CDR3 extends over 13 amino acids. Trimming removed 4 bases from V and 3 bases from J, with 10 bases in between. The V gene's germline CDR1 is ENHRY and CDR2 SYGVKD. The DNA of the CDR3 is TGTGCCATCAGTGTACAGGGAGGCTACGAGCAGTACTTC. It translates to CAISVQGGYEQYF.

This rearrangement joins TRBV10-2 to TRBJ2-7, with a weak D call TRBD1 (6 bases). This CDR3 spans 11 amino acids. The V end was cut by 9 bases, the J end by 4 bases, with 10 bases between. Germline CDR1 WSHSY, CDR2 SAAADI. The CDR3 DNA is TGCGCCAGTACCCAGGGGTACGAGCAGTACTTC. It translates to CASTQGYEQYF.

The J gene is TRBJ2-7, the V gene TRBV5-5; a possible D gene is TRBD2 (5 bases). The CDR3 spans 15 residues. Germline-derived CDR1 and CDR2 are SGHKS and YYEKEE (reference sequence). V lost 2 bases and J lost 0, with 12 bases in between. The DNA for the CDR3 is TGTGCCAGCAGCTTCGATCCCAGCGGCTCCTACGAGCAGTACTTC. It specifies CASSFDPSGSYEQYF.

The rearrangement uses TRBV6-5 and TRBJ1-1; D remains unclear. CDR1 is MNHEY, CDR2 SVGAGI, per germline. This CDR3 has 15 amino acids. Trimming removed 1 base at V and 2 bases at J, with 11 bases between. The CDR3 sequence: CASSYLRPINTEAFF. CDR3 in DNA: TGTGCCAGCAGTTACTTGAGACCGATTAACACTGAAGCTTTCTTT.

The gene calls are TRBV6-1 and TRBJ2-7; 10 bases fit TRBD1. Trimming at V came to 2 bases and at J to 7 bases, leaving 14 bases not matched to a gene. CDR3 length equals 17 residues. Germline CDR1 is MNHNS and CDR2 is SASEGT. The CDR3 loop reads CASSELPGQGLEGEQYF. CDR3 in DNA: TGTGCCAGCAGTGAACTCCCGGGACAGGGGCTGGAAGGGGAGCAGTACTTC.

The chain combines TRBV20-1 with TRBJ1-1, with TRBD1 matching over 11 bases. Germline V gives CDR1 DFQATT, CDR2 SNEGSKA (reference sequence). The CDR3 extends over 11 amino acids. The junction had 1 base not matched to a gene; V was cut back by 5 bases and J by 8 bases. This CDR3 reads CSAGQGAEAFF. The CDR3 bases are TGCAGTGCTGGACAGGGGGCAGAAGCTTTCTTT.

This rearrangement joins TRBV29-1 to TRBJ1-5; D unresolved. V was cut by 1 base and J by 0 bases, with 7 bases left in between. Germline V lookup: CDR1 SQVTM, CDR2 ANQGSEA. The CDR3 consists of 14 residues. This chain's CDR3 is CSVEVHGSNQPQHF. Written as DNA, the CDR3 is TGCAGCGTTGAAGTGCATGGTAGCAATCAGCCCCAGCATTTT.

The rearrangement joins TRBV10-3 to TRBJ1-3; possibly TRBD1 for D (6 bases). Per the germline V gene, CDR1 is ENHRY and CDR2 is SYGVKD. V shed 7 bases and J shed 0 bases, with 13 bases lying between them. The CDR3 loop spans 15 amino acids. For the CDR3, the DNA is TGTGCCATCACTGCAGGGGTCGTCTCTGGAAACACCATATATTTT. As protein: CAITAGVVSGNTIYF.

The CDR3 DNA follows: TGTGCCAGCAGCCAATCTGCACAGAATCCCGATGGCTACACCTTC. It translates to CASSQSAQNPDGYTF. The rearrangement joins TRBV16 to TRBJ1-2; no clear D. CDR1 and CDR2 (germline): KGHSY, FQNENV. The V end lost 0 bases, the J end lost 6 bases, and 14 bases lay between the germline ends. The CDR3 has 15 amino acids.

The chain is built from TRBV18 and TRBJ2-5, with D hard to call. The CDR3 is made up of 14 amino acids. Trimming removed 0 bases from V and 5 bases from J, with 10 bases in between. Per the germline V gene, CDR1 is KGHSH and CDR2 is LQKENI. CDR3 DNA sequence: TGTGCCAGCTCACCACCGCATGATTGGGAGACCCAGTACTTC. This gives the protein CASSPPHDWETQYF.

This sequence joins TRBV30 and TRBJ2-5, with D unresolved. The CDR3 totals 12 residues. The germline V and J ends were trimmed by 3 bases and 5 bases, with 10 bases remaining between them. Germline assignment: CDR1 GTSNPN and CDR2 SVGIG (reference sequence). The chain's CDR3 is CAWRQVFETQYF. The CDR3 coding sequence is TGTGCCTGGAGGCAGGTATTCGAGACCCAGTACTTC.

The V call is TRBV5-1, the J call TRBJ2-6; TRBD1 is a possible D gene (5 bases). Germline-derived CDR1 and CDR2 are SGHRS and YFSETQ. There are 15 residues in the CDR3. V was shortened by 4 bases and J by 3 bases, with 11 bases between the two germline ends. The CDR3 here is CASSEQADGANVLTF. The CDR3 DNA follows: TGCGCCAGCAGCGAACAGGCGGATGGGGCCAACGTCCTGACTTTC.

The V call is TRBV5-1, the J call TRBJ1-1; D call uncertain. CDR3 length equals 15 residues. Germline V gives CDR1 SGHRS, CDR2 YFSETQ. V lost 0 bases, J lost 1 base, and 10 bases lay in between. CDR3 bases: TGCGCCAGCAGCTTGGGGGGAACCCGGAACACTGAAGCTTTCTTT. Amino acids: CASSLGGTRNTEAFF.

This chain uses TRBV23-1 with TRBJ2-2; possibly TRBD1 for D (6 bases). TRBV23-1 has ORF status, its function being uncertain. This CDR3 has 19 residues. Trimming stripped 5 bases from V and 3 bases from J, with 25 bases between. The CDR3 DNA reads as TGCGCCAGCAGTACCGGGACAAGGGGCCCTGGTTGTGACACCGGGGAGCTGTTTTTT. Residues: CASSTGTRGPGCDTGELFF.

This chain uses TRBV28 with TRBJ1-5; D ambiguous. The V and J ends lost 3 bases and 5 bases respectively, with 8 bases between them. CDR1 and CDR2 from the germline V gene are MDHEN and SYDVKM. This CDR3 has 13 residues. In DNA form, the CDR3 reads TGTGCCAGCAGTTTGGTCCGGTATCAGCCCCAGCATTTT. It encodes CASSLVRYQPQHF.

The chain links TRBV6-6 to TRBJ1-2; D is possibly TRBD1 (5 bases). Trimming cost V 6 bases and J 4 bases, with 9 bases left between them. This CDR3 spans 12 amino acids. Germline CDR1 and CDR2: MNHNY and SVGAGI (reference sequence). The CDR3 loop reads CASSWDVYGYTF. In DNA, the CDR3 is TGTGCCAGCAGCTGGGACGTCTATGGCTACACCTTC.

In the case of this clone: The junction does not match germline at one end; this may be a read error. V is TRBV7-7 and J is TRBJ2-7; unclear D gene. The germline gives CDR1 SSHAT, CDR2 FNYEAQ (reference sequence). This CDR3 has 14 amino acids. The CDR3 DNA is TGTGCTAGCAGCTTAGGTCCACGCGGCAGCGAGCAGTACTTC. It yields the protein CASSLGPRGSEQYF. Full variable domain (outside the CDR3, taken from reference TRBV7-7 and TRBJ2-7): GAGVSQSPRYKVTKRGQDVTLRCDPISSHATLYWYQQALGQGPEFLTYFNYEAQPDKSGLPSDRFSAERPEGSISTLTIQRTEQRDSAMYRCASSLGPRGSEQYFGPGTRLTVT.

The CDR3 nucleotides are TGTGCCAGCTCGCAACGGGACACTTCTAGCACAGATACGCAGTATTTT. This sequence encodes CASSQRDTSSTDTQYF. The chain recombines TRBV18 with TRBJ2-3; maybe TRBD1 (6 bases). This CDR3 is 16 amino acids long. Trimming shortened V by 6 bases and J by 0 bases, and 16 bases separated the two germline ends. Germline CDR1 reads KGHSH; CDR2 reads LQKENI.

The gene calls are TRBV6-1 and TRBJ2-4; the match to TRBD1 covers 7 bases. Trimming took 4 bases from V and 4 from J; bases not matched to a gene: 1. Germline loops: CDR1 MNHNS, CDR2 SASEGT. This CDR3 spans 13 amino acids. This CDR3 is CASSAGGKNIQYF. Written as DNA, the CDR3 is TGTGCCAGCAGTGCAGGGGGTAAAAACATTCAGTACTTC.